This T cell receptor beta chain was identified during a study of sequential checkpoint blockade in melanoma. Background on the study: Each arm's sequence ended with maintenance nivolumab.

Treatment here: randomized to nivolumab then ipilimumab (arm A) or the reverse (arm B). DNA-damaging chemotherapy had not been given to any patient beforehand. Sorted cells were live CD3+CD8+, lacking CD19 and CD56, from PBMCs. Here immunoSEQ multiplex PCR was the method, and the copy in TCRdb shows in-frame clones only, minus some. The sample has fewer than 15,000 clones, around 82% seen once. CDR1 is SGDLS, CDR2 YYNGEE, per germline. The CDR3 is 19 residues long. J lost 0 bases, V lost 0 bases, and 13 bases had no gene match. The rearrangement links TRBV9 to TRBJ2-3; TRBD2 agrees at 7 bases. The sequence came from a human donor with melanoma. The sample here was CD8+ T cells sorted from blood (inferred from file names), taken from a patient given nivolumab and ipilimumab in sequence. In DNA form, the CDR3 reads TGTGCCAGCAGCGTAGGATTGAACGGGGGGTACGCTAGCACAGATACGCAGTATTTT. Translating it yields CASSVGLNGGYASTDTQYF.